The 21 T cell receptor beta chains below all came from one sample that was sequenced in a study of T cell clonotyping in hematopoietic cell transplantation. Only in-frame clones appear in the TCRdb table, and some are missing; sequencing was by immunoSEQ multiplex PCR. The sample holds roughly 13,000 clones, approximately 93% seen once. The sequencing here drew on PBMCs, taken 30 days after allogeneic stem cell transplant. The origin of the receptors is a male patient aged 60-69 years who had an allogeneic stem cell transplant from an unrelated donor, so the T cells may come from the graft donor. Some clones in this sample may be carry-over from other donors' samples.

The gene calls are TRBV29-1 and TRBJ2-5; maybe TRBD2 (6 bases). Between the trimmed V and J ends, which lost 3 bases and 1 base, there was a span of 12 bases. CDR3 length: 14 residues. Germline loops: CDR1 SQVTM, CDR2 ANQGSEA. In nucleotides, the CDR3 is TGCAGCGTTGACCAGCAGGGACTCCAAGAGACCCAGTACTTC. It specifies CSVDQQGLQETQYF.

The chain couples TRBV6-1 to TRBJ2-1, with 9 nucleotides matching TRBD2. There are 16 residues in the CDR3. The ends lost 0 bases at V and 3 bases at J; junction bases unmatched: 3. From germline, CDR1 is MNHNS and CDR2 SASEGT. CDR3 coding DNA: TGTGCCAGCAGTGAAGCTCCAGCGGGGGGCTACAATGAGCAGTTCTTC. Its translation is CASSEAPAGGYNEQFF.

The V gene is TRBV9, the J gene TRBJ2-3; TRBD1 matches at 9 bases. With 3 bases clipped from V and 2 bases from J, the junction kept 4 bases outside the gene matches. This CDR3 is 15 amino acids long. From germline, CDR1 is SGDLS and CDR2 YYNGEE. This chain's CDR3 is CASSGGTGLTDTQYF. The CDR3 DNA reads as TGTGCCAGCAGCGGAGGGACAGGGCTCACAGATACGCAGTATTTT.

The rearrangement joins TRBV19 to TRBJ2-2; 9 bases are a match to TRBD1. V gave up 6 bases and J gave up 2 bases; unmatched junction bases: 7. This CDR3 spans 16 amino acids. Germline V lookup: CDR1 LNHDA, CDR2 SQIVND (reference sequence). The CDR3: CASRGQGQQNTGELFF. DNA of the CDR3: TGTGCCAGTAGGGGACAGGGACAGCAAAACACCGGGGAGCTGTTTTTT. Full variable domain (outside the CDR3, taken from reference TRBV19 and TRBJ2-2): DGGITQSPKYLFRKEGQNVTLSCEQNLNHDAMYWYRQDPGQGLRLIYYSQIVNDFQKGDIAEGYSVSREKKESFPLTVTSAQKNPTAFYLCASRGQGQQNTGELFFGEGSRLTVL.

V usage is TRBV4-1 and J usage is TRBJ1-3, with a possible D match to TRBD1 (5 bases). The V and J ends lost 2 bases and 0 bases respectively, with 14 bases between them. Germline V gives CDR1 MGHRA, CDR2 YSYEKL. The CDR3 runs to 17 residues. The CDR3: CASSQPLGQLSGNTIYF. Here the CDR3 DNA reads TGCGCCAGCAGCCAACCCCTGGGGCAGCTCTCTGGAAACACCATATATTTT.

This rearrangement joins TRBV29-1 to TRBJ2-3, with D possibly matching TRBD2 (5 bases). Germline lookup yields CDR1 SQVTM and CDR2 ANQGSEA. There are 12 residues in the CDR3. V gave up 5 bases and J gave up 1 base, with 7 bases separating them. The CDR3: CSVNGGTDTQYF. Here the CDR3 DNA reads TGCAGCGTTAACGGGGGCACAGATACGCAGTATTTT.

The genes are TRBV5-4 and TRBJ2-4; possibly TRBD1 for D (6 bases). The CDR3 is 14 amino acids. CDR1 is SGHNT and CDR2 is YYREEE in the germline V gene (reference sequence). Trimming left V 4 bases short and J 5 bases short, with 13 bases between. The CDR3 DNA sequence: TGTGCCAGCAGCAGGGCCCAGGGGCAAAACATTCAGTACTTC. It encodes CASSRAQGQNIQYF.

For this clone: The junction differs from germline at one of its ends, possibly a read error. This chain links TRBV2 with TRBJ2-7; TRBD2 is a possible D gene (5 bases). The germline CDR1 and CDR2 sequences are SNHLY and FYNNEI. CDR3 length equals 15 residues. DNA for the CDR3: TGTGCCAGCAGCGAAGGGTGGGCCAGTGCGGGCGAGCAGTACTTC. As protein: CASSEGWASAGEQYF.

The gene calls are TRBV18 and TRBJ2-7; TRBD1 matches 7 bases. Germline V CDR1 and CDR2: KGHSH, LQKENI. J gave up 3 bases and V 2 bases, and 4 bases lay outside the gene matches. This CDR3 has 14 amino acids. The CDR3 nucleotides are TGTGCCAGCTCACCAAATGGACAGGACTACGAGCAGTACTTC. Residues: CASSPNGQDYEQYF.

The V gene is TRBV6-5, the J gene TRBJ1-1; D is ambiguous. CDR1 and CDR2 from the germline V gene are MNHEY and SVGAGI. V was trimmed by 4 bases and J by 5 bases, leaving 17 bases between them. This CDR3 spans 15 amino acids. Here the CDR3 reads CASSLGKGFRTEAFF. The DNA for the CDR3 is TGTGCCAGCAGTTTGGGGAAGGGTTTTCGAACTGAAGCTTTCTTT.

The chain uses TRBV6-5 and TRBJ1-2; 8 nucleotides match TRBD1. V lost 7 bases and J lost 4; bases outside the gene matches: 5. The germline gives CDR1 MNHEY, CDR2 SVGAGI. The length of the CDR3 is 13 residues. In DNA form, the CDR3 reads TGTGCCAGCATGGGGACAGGAATCTATGGCTACACCTTC. It yields the protein CASMGTGIYGYTF.

The chain uses TRBV28 and TRBJ2-1; D gene uncertain. CDR1 is MDHEN, CDR2 SYDVKM, per germline. This CDR3 has 15 amino acids. The V end lost 6 bases, the J end lost 0 bases, and 12 bases lay between the germline ends. CDR3 nucleotides: TGTGCCAGCAGGGCTCTCGCTTTCTCCTACAATGAGCAGTTCTTC. This sequence encodes CASRALAFSYNEQFF.

This clone was detected only once. V usage is TRBV2 and J usage is TRBJ1-1; perhaps TRBD1 as D (5 bases). This CDR3 is built from 15 residues. Looked up from germline, CDR1 is SNHLY and CDR2 is FYNNEI. V lost 0 bases to trimming and J lost 12 bases, with 20 bases between them. In DNA, the CDR3 is TGTGCCAGCAGTGAAGCGACAGTAAGGGGCGTTGTGACTTTCTTT. Translated, it gives CASSEATVRGVVTFF.

This sequence joins TRBV5-1 and TRBJ2-3, with D possibly being TRBD1 or TRBD2 (7 bases each). Trimming left V 0 bases short and J 2 bases short, with 13 bases between. The germline V gene has CDR1 SGHRS and CDR2 YFSETQ. The CDR3 covers 16 residues. This CDR3 reads CASSLAGGAITDTQYF. The CDR3 DNA reads TGCGCCAGCAGCTTGGCAGGGGGGGCGATCACAGATACGCAGTATTTT.

This clone was detected once. This chain links TRBV4-1 with TRBJ2-1; 12 positions match TRBD2. CDR1 and CDR2 from the germline V gene are MGHRA and YSYEKL. V lost 4 bases, J lost 10 bases, and 20 bases stayed unmatched. The CDR3 runs to 19 residues. This CDR3 is CASSRMWLAGGRTRIEQFF. CDR3 nucleotides: TGCGCCAGCAGCCGAATGTGGCTAGCGGGGGGGCGGACCCGAATCGAGCAGTTCTTC.

The genes are TRBV14 and TRBJ1-1; possible D gene TRBD1, 5 bases. Trimming stripped 0 bases from V and 3 bases from J, with 11 bases between. Germline V gene lookup returns CDR1 SGHDN and CDR2 FVKESK. The CDR3 length is 15 residues. Written as DNA, the CDR3 is TGTGCCAGCAGCCAAGATTGGGGGAGGTACACTGAAGCTTTCTTT. This codes for CASSQDWGRYTEAFF.

The CDR3 bases are TGTGCCAGCAGCATCAGGGGGATGAACACTGAAGCTTTCTTT. It is translated as CASSIRGMNTEAFF. The rearrangement joins TRBV27 to TRBJ1-1, with TRBD1 matching over 7 bases. V shed 6 bases, J shed 0 bases, and the junction held 4 bases outside the gene matches. CDR1 is MNHEY, CDR2 SMNVEV, per germline (reference sequence). This CDR3 is built from 14 residues.

V usage is TRBV6-5 and J usage is TRBJ2-7; D possibly matches TRBD1 or TRBD2 (5 bases each). Trimming shortened V by 4 bases and J by 3 bases, and 10 bases separated the two germline ends. CDR3 length: 13 residues. CDR1 MNHEY and CDR2 SVGAGI come from the germline V gene. The CDR3 nucleotides read TGTGCCAGCAGTTGGGACGTGGGCTACGAGCAGTACTTC. This codes for CASSWDVGYEQYF.

This chain uses TRBV5-1 with TRBJ1-2, with a weak D call TRBD1 (6 bases). The CDR3 loop spans 15 amino acids. CDR1 and CDR2 from the germline V gene are SGHRS and YFSETQ. V was shortened by 0 bases and J by 3 bases, with 12 bases between the two germline ends. The CDR3 region is CASSLGAGVDYGYTF. The CDR3 DNA reads TGCGCCAGCAGCTTGGGGGCAGGGGTCGACTATGGCTACACCTTC.

The gene calls are TRBV5-4 and TRBJ2-1, with TRBD1 identical over 10 bases. The junction had 5 bases not matched to a gene; V was cut back by 5 bases and J by 6 bases. CDR3 length: 14 amino acids. Germline assignment: CDR1 SGHNT and CDR2 YYREEE (reference sequence). The CDR3 bases are TGTGCCAGCAGTAGGGACAGGGGCATCAATGAGCAGTTCTTC. Its protein product is CASSRDRGINEQFF.

The chain uses TRBV28 and TRBJ2-7; 9 nucleotides match TRBD1. The V segment lost 1 base and the J segment 8 bases; nucleotides outside the gene matches: 12. CDR1 MDHEN and CDR2 SYDVKM come from the germline V gene. The CDR3 runs 16 residues. The CDR3 coding sequence is TGTGCCAGCAGTTTATTCCGGAGGGACAGGGAAGATAAGCAGTACTTC. This encodes CASSLFRRDREDKQYF.